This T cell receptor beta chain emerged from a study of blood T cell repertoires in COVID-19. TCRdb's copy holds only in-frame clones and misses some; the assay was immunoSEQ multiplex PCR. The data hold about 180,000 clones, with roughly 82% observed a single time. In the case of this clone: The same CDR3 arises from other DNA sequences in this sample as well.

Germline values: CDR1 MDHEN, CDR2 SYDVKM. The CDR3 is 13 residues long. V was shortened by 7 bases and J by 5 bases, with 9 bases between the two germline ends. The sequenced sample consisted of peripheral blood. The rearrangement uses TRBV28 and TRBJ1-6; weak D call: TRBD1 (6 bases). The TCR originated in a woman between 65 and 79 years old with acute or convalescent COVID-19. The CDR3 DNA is TGTGCCAGCACAGGGGCGGATAATTCACCCCTCCACTTT. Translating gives CASTGADNSPLHF.